Listed below are T cell receptor beta chains from one sample, sequenced in a study of shared clonotypes between healthy human individuals. Produced via immunoSEQ multiplex PCR; TCRdb's table is partial and in-frame only. The sample comprises about 2.1 million clones, around 93% of which are singletons, and approximately 1.6% rests with the top ten. The sequencing sample was made of naive CD8+ T cells from PBMCs. Every receptor here comes from a man younger than 35 in good health. Some clones in this sample may be carry-over from other donors' samples. CDR3s include the opening cysteine and the closing phenylalanine or tryptophan. Each record gives: D gene, clone size, J gene, V gene, CDR3 protein, CDR3 DNA. A D gene is named only where the DNA matches it firmly. The size entry is marked missing in some rows and otherwise reads once, few, many or a size class.

TRBD1,.,TRBJ2-5,TRBV11-1,CASSLLGQPQETQYF,TGTGCCAGCAGCTTATTGGGACAGCCTCAAGAGACCCAGTACTTC
.,.,TRBJ1-2,TRBV5-1,CASSLEQINYGYTF,TGCGCCAGCAGCTTGGAACAGATTAACTATGGCTACACCTTC
.,.,TRBJ2-7,TRBV9,CASSTRPGEQYF,TGTGCCAGCAGCACTCGACCCGGCGAGCAGTACTTC
.,.,TRBJ1-5,TRBV29-1,CSVGLSDQPQHF,TGCAGCGTTGGTCTTTCGGATCAGCCCCAGCATTTT
.,.,TRBJ2-2,TRBV5-8,CASSFGPGSGGELFF,TGTGCCAGCAGCTTTGGACCGGGGTCAGGCGGGGAGCTGTTTTTT
.,few,TRBJ1-1,TRBV5-6,CASSLGRLNTEAFF,TGTGCCAGCAGCTTGGGACGGCTGAACACTGAAGCTTTCTTT
.,once,TRBJ2-7,TRBV6-5,CASSPGGEQYF,TGTGCCAGCAGCCCTGGTGGCGAGCAGTACTTC
.,once,TRBJ2-3,TRBV18,CASSPIYLDTQYF,TGTGCCAGCTCACCAATCTATCTAGATACGCAGTATTTT
.,.,TRBJ1-2,TRBV29-1,CSVEARLSAGYTF,TGCAGCGTTGAAGCGAGACTGAGTGCAGGCTACACCTTC
.,.,TRBJ2-7,TRBV9,CASSVDDTLYEQYF,TGTGCCAGCAGCGTAGATGATACCCTATACGAGCAGTACTTC
.,.,TRBJ2-2,TRBV7-2,CASSLAGLGANTGELFF,TGTGCCAGCAGCTTAGCTGGCCTGGGGGCGAACACCGGGGAGCTGTTTTTT
.,.,TRBJ1-1,TRBV7-9,CASSLGGVDTEAFF,TGTGCCAGCAGCTTAGGGGGGGTAGACACTGAAGCTTTCTTT
TRBD2,.,TRBJ2-2,TRBV7-7,CASSLGPIAGGFTGELFF,TGTGCCAGCAGCTTAGGACCTATAGCGGGAGGTTTCACCGGGGAGCTGTTTTTT
.,.,TRBJ1-4,TRBV10-2,CASSESWASNEKLFF,TGCGCCAGCAGTGAGTCCTGGGCTTCTAATGAAAAACTGTTTTTT
.,.,TRBJ2-1,TRBV28,CASSLLLQGDNEQFF,TGTGCCAGCAGTTTACTGCTCCAGGGTGACAATGAGCAGTTCTTC
.,.,TRBJ2-2,TRBV9,CASSVAAGWGELFF,TGTGCCAGCAGCGTTGCGGCGGGATGGGGGGAGCTGTTTTTT
.,.,TRBJ2-7,TRBV21-1,CASSKHRGRDEQYF,TGTGCCAGCAGCAAACACAGGGGTAGGGACGAGCAGTACTTC
TRBD1,.,TRBJ2-1,TRBV4-2,CASSQDSGTGLEQFF,TGTGCCAGCAGCCAAGACTCAGGGACAGGGCTTGAGCAGTTCTTC
.,.,TRBJ1-3,TRBV19,CASKFGPASGNTIYF,TGTGCCAGTAAATTTGGGCCAGCCTCTGGAAACACCATATATTTT
.,.,TRBJ2-7,TRBV28,CASSSVSSYEQYF,TGTGCCAGCAGTTCGGTGAGCTCCTACGAGCAGTACTTC
.,.,TRBJ1-2,TRBV27,CASSPDRNYGYTF,TGTGCCAGCAGCCCTGACCGAAACTATGGCTACACCTTC
.,.,TRBJ2-7,TRBV29-1,CSVEVPDRSSYEQYF,TGCAGCGTTGAAGTCCCCGATAGGAGCTCCTACGAGCAGTACTTC
.,few,TRBJ1-1,TRBV10-1,CASSESGREAFF,TGCGCCAGCAGTGAGTCGGGGCGTGAAGCTTTCTTT
.,.,TRBJ2-3,TRBV4-3,CASSQDPGADPAPTDTQYF,TGCGCCAGCAGCCAAGATCCCGGGGCGGATCCGGCCCCCACAGATACGCAGTATTTT
.,.,TRBJ2-5,TRBV11-3,CASSQRGVETQYF,TGTGCCAGCAGCCAAAGAGGGGTTGAGACCCAGTACTTC
TRBD1,.,TRBJ2-3,TRBV5-1,CASSLEGGFTDTQYF,TGCGCCAGCAGCTTGGAAGGGGGCTTCACAGATACGCAGTATTTT
TRBD1,.,TRBJ2-7,TRBV7-2,CASSLALAGQGQFSF,TGTGCCAGCAGCTTAGCGCTGGCCGGTCAGGGACAGTTTTCCTTC
.,.,TRBJ2-1,TRBV4-1,CASSQKVGYEQFF,TGCGCCAGCAGCCAAAAAGTGGGCTATGAGCAGTTCTTC
.,.,TRBJ2-1,TRBV27,CATTPSVGSEQFF,TGTGCCACCACCCCCTCGGTCGGGAGTGAGCAGTTCTTC
TRBD2,.,TRBJ2-7,TRBV7-9,CASSSPGLAVTYEQYF,TGTGCCAGCAGCTCCCCTGGACTAGCGGTAACCTACGAGCAGTACTTC
.,few,TRBJ1-1,TRBV7-9,CASRSPAGLNTEAFF,TGTGCCAGCAGGTCCCCGGCAGGGTTGAACACTGAAGCTTTCTTT
TRBD1,.,TRBJ2-1,TRBV27,CASSFRQGGENEQFF,TGTGCCAGCAGTTTTCGACAGGGGGGGGAGAATGAGCAGTTCTTC
.,.,TRBJ2-7,TRBV7-2,CASSRGDIYEQYF,TGTGCCAGCAGCCGCGGGGATATCTACGAGCAGTACTTC
.,once,TRBJ2-1,TRBV7-6,CASSLSASFAIYNEQFF,TGTGCCAGCAGCTTGAGTGCGTCATTCGCCATTTACAATGAGCAGTTCTTC
.,.,TRBJ2-3,TRBV4-2,CASSPTGDTDTQYF,TGTGCCAGCAGCCCAACTGGGGACACAGATACGCAGTATTTT
.,once,TRBJ1-2,TRBV7-2,CASSGTGLEGYTF,TGTGCCAGCAGCGGAACAGGGTTGGAAGGCTACACCTTC
.,.,TRBJ2-3,TRBV15,CATSRDNAETDTQYF,TGTGCCACCAGCAGAGATAATGCTGAGACAGATACGCAGTATTTT
.,.,TRBJ2-7,TRBV28,CASSFGYEQYF,TGTGCCAGCTCCTTTGGGTACGAGCAGTACTTC
TRBD1,once,TRBJ2-1,TRBV19,CASSMRPGQGINEQFF,TGTGCCAGTAGTATGCGACCGGGACAGGGGATCAATGAGCAGTTCTTC
TRBD1,.,TRBJ1-1,TRBV11-2,CASSLGYRGPLTEAFF,TGTGCCAGCAGCTTAGGGTACAGGGGGCCCCTGACTGAAGCTTTCTTT
.,.,TRBJ2-7,TRBV4-2,CASSQSYEQYF,TGTGCCAGCAGCCAATCCTACGAGCAGTACTTC
TRBD2,.,TRBJ2-1,TRBV27,CASSPSSGETYNEQFF,TGTGCCAGCAGTCCCTCTAGCGGCGAGACCTACAATGAGCAGTTCTTC
.,.,TRBJ2-7,TRBV4-1,CASSQVSAGRNEQYF,TGCGCCAGCAGCCAAGTTTCGGCAGGGCGGAACGAGCAGTACTTC
.,.,TRBJ2-7,TRBV5-4,CASSFSSDEQYF,TGTGCCAGCAGCTTTAGTTCCGACGAGCAGTACTTC
TRBD2,.,TRBJ2-1,TRBV7-9,CASSGGTSWANEQFF,TGTGCCAGCAGCGGAGGGACTAGTTGGGCCAATGAGCAGTTCTTC
TRBD1,.,TRBJ1-1,TRBV5-4,CASSPRTGGNTEAFF,TGTGCCAGCAGCCCCCGGACAGGGGGGAACACTGAAGCTTTCTTT
.,.,TRBJ2-7,TRBV27,CASSSSTGEAFYEQYF,.
.,once,TRBJ2-7,TRBV4-1,CASSRAGEGFEQYF,TGCGCCAGCAGCCGAGCGGGTGAGGGTTTCGAGCAGTACTTC
.,.,TRBJ2-5,TRBV6-1,CASITEGFQETQYF,TGTGCCAGCATCACCGAAGGGTTCCAAGAGACCCAGTACTTC
.,.,TRBJ2-3,TRBV27,CASSLLMDVPPDTQYF,TGTGCCAGCAGTTTATTGATGGACGTCCCTCCCGATACGCAGTATTTT
.,.,TRBJ2-7,TRBV2,CASSPGFAYEQYF,TGTGCCAGCAGCCCCGGCTTCGCCTACGAGCAGTACTTC
.,few,TRBJ1-1,TRBV30,CAWSVRNGPLTEAFF,TGTGCCTGGAGTGTACGTAACGGGCCCTTGACTGAAGCTTTCTTT
.,once,TRBJ2-2,TRBV5-4,CACLGQNTGELFF,TGTGCCTGTCTAGGACAGAACACCGGGGAGCTGTTTTTT
.,.,TRBJ2-1,TRBV27,CASSWAGQFNEQFF,TGTGCCAGCAGTTGGGCAGGGCAGTTCAATGAGCAGTTCTTC
TRBD1,.,TRBJ2-7,TRBV27,CASSSRGQGPYEQYF,TGTGCCAGCAGTTCAAGGGGACAGGGGCCCTACGAGCAGTACTTC
.,.,TRBJ1-2,TRBV6-5,CASSYEGGEYGYTF,TGTGCCAGCAGTTACGAGGGAGGGGAATATGGCTACACCTTC
.,.,TRBJ1-2,TRBV29-1,CSDWAGLSKGYTF,TGCAGCGACTGGGCAGGGCTGTCGAAGGGCTACACCTTC
.,.,TRBJ2-5,TRBV5-6,CASSFLRAGETQYF,TGTGCCAGCAGCTTCCTCCGGGCCGGAGAGACCCAGTACTTC
.,.,TRBJ2-7,TRBV7-9,CASSLQGGEQYF,TGTGCCAGCAGCTTACAGGGAGGTGAGCAGTACTTC
TRBD1,.,TRBJ1-4,TRBV9,CASSVGQGTEKLFF,TGTGCCAGCAGTGTGGGACAGGGAACGGAAAAACTGTTTTTT